Listed below are T cell receptor beta chains from one sample, sequenced in a study of blood T cell repertoires in COVID-19. Data came from immunoSEQ multiplex PCR; TCRdb stores just in-frame clones and leaves some out. The table includes roughly 72,000 clones, about nine tenths detected once. The source material was peripheral blood. These receptors all stem from a human donor in a cohort sampled during active COVID-19. CDR3s include the opening cysteine and the closing phenylalanine or tryptophan. The D gene is left open where the match is weak. The listing skips clone size in some rows; elsewhere it reads once, few, many or a size class.

v_call	clone_size	d_call	j_call	cdr3_aa	cdr3_nt
TRBV27	once	TRBD1	TRBJ1-3	CASSLSRRGPLDGNTIYF	TGTGCCAGCAGTTTATCTCGCAGGGGGCCACTTGATGGAAACACCATATATTTT
TRBV7-9	.	.	TRBJ2-7	CASSFRGTYEQYF	TGTGCCAGCAGCTTTAGGGGGACCTACGAGCAGTACTTC
TRBV19	.	TRBD2	TRBJ2-3	CASSGLAPPDTQYF	TGTGCCAGTTCGGGACTAGCCCCCCCAGATACGCAGTATTTT
TRBV6-5	.	.	TRBJ1-4	CASNGQFNEKLFF	TGTGCCAGCAACGGACAGTTTAATGAAAAACTGTTTTTT
TRBV24-1	once	.	TRBJ2-5	CATSDSGLQETQYF	TGTGCCACCAGTGACTCAGGGTTACAAGAGACCCAGTACTTC
TRBV6-2/TRBV6-3	.	TRBD2	TRBJ2-1	CASSYGGTSGSYEQFF	TGTGCCAGCAGTTACGGGGGGACTAGCGGGAGCTATGAGCAGTTCTTC
TRBV4-2	few	TRBD2	TRBJ2-2	CASSQELLAGRTGELFF	TGTGCCAGCAGCCAAGAACTTCTAGCGGGACGAACCGGGGAGCTGTTTTTT
TRBV7-6	few	TRBD2	TRBJ2-7	CASSSGGGPYEQYF	TGTGCCAGCAGCTCTGGGGGAGGGCCCTACGAGCAGTACTTC
TRBV6-2/TRBV6-3	.	.	TRBJ2-6	CASSYLLAGANVLTF	TGTGCCAGCAGTTACCTCCTAGCTGGGGCCAACGTCCTGACTTTC
TRBV3-1/TRBV3-2	once	.	TRBJ2-3	CASSPESRTQYF	TGTGCCAGCAGCCCCGAGTCCCGTACGCAGTATTTT
TRBV2	.	TRBD2	TRBJ2-2	CASSVTSGKGGELFF	TGTGCCAGCAGTGTGACTAGCGGGAAAGGCGGGGAGCTGTTTTTT
TRBV5-4	.	TRBD2	TRBJ2-3	CASSLTGRGGLDTQYF	TGTGCCAGCAGCTTGACAGGGCGGGGGGGCCTTGATACGCAGTATTTT
TRBV10-3	.	TRBD1	TRBJ1-2	CAISESGTGSVGGYTF	TGTGCCATCAGTGAGTCGGGGACAGGGTCAGTCGGCGGCTACACCTTC
TRBV11-3	.	.	TRBJ1-6	CASSAGRSNSPLHF	TGTGCCAGCAGCGCGGGACGGAGTAATTCACCCCTCCACTTT
TRBV18	.	TRBD2	TRBJ2-1	CASSRLETSLGNEQFF	TGTGCCAGCTCACGGCTTGAGACTAGCTTAGGGAATGAGCAGTTCTTC
TRBV6-5	.	TRBD2	TRBJ2-5	CASLAGEGETQYF	TGTGCCAGCCTAGCGGGAGAAGGAGAGACCCAGTACTTC
TRBV6-4	.	.	TRBJ2-2	CASSETRNSGELFF	TGTGCCAGCAGTGAGACTCGAAATTCTGGGGAGCTGTTTTTT
TRBV4-2	.	TRBD2	TRBJ2-2	CASSSGGPVGELFF	TGTGCCAGCAGTAGCGGGGGGCCGGTCGGGGAGCTGTTTTTT
TRBV15	.	TRBD1	TRBJ1-4	CATSRGMGQVQNEKLFF	TGTGCCACCAGCAGAGGCATGGGACAGGTTCAGAATGAAAAACTGTTTTTT
TRBV4-3	.	TRBD2	TRBJ2-5	CASSQDVLAGGSGTQYF	TGCGCCAGCAGCCAAGATGTATTAGCGGGGGGATCTGGGACCCAGTACTTC
TRBV15	.	TRBD1	TRBJ1-5	CATSKPGQGALGNQPQHF	TGTGCCACCAGCAAACCGGGACAGGGTGCTCTGGGCAATCAGCCCCAGCATTTT
TRBV18	.	.	TRBJ2-3	CASSPGQPDTQYF	TGTGCCAGCTCGCCGGGACAACCAGATACGCAGTATTTT
TRBV27	.	.	TRBJ1-5	CASSRELHQPQHF	TGTGCCAGCAGTCGAGAACTTCATCAGCCCCAGCATTTT
TRBV18	.	.	TRBJ1-1	CASSPWTVGNTEAFF	TGTGCCAGCTCACCTTGGACAGTGGGGAACACTGAAGCTTTCTTT
TRBV6-1	.	TRBD1	TRBJ1-2	CASSPTGTYGYTF	TGTGCCAGCAGTCCGACAGGGACCTATGGCTACACCTTC
TRBV7-3	.	.	TRBJ2-1	CASSPTGGAGSNEQFF	TGTGCCAGCAGCCCAACGGGCGGAGCGGGCTCAAATGAGCAGTTCTTC
TRBV27	.	TRBD1	TRBJ2-5	CASSNPGGETQYF	TGTGCCAGCAGTAACCCAGGGGGAGAGACCCAGTACTTC
TRBV20-1	.	.	TRBJ2-7	CSASMGTPSYEQYF	TGCAGTGCTAGTATGGGCACTCCCTCCTACGAGCAGTACTTC
TRBV5-6	.	.	TRBJ1-2	CASSLVRKNYGYTF	TGTGCCAGCAGCTTGGTTAGAAAAAACTATGGCTACACCTTC
TRBV4-3	once	.	TRBJ1-5	CASSLNTGSQPQHF	TGCGCCAGCAGCCTTAACACGGGGAGTCAGCCCCAGCATTTT
TRBV3-1/TRBV3-2	.	.	TRBJ1-5	CASSQVLGAGQPQHF	TGTGCCAGCAGCCAAGTCTTGGGGGCAGGGCAGCCCCAGCATTTT
TRBV7-9	.	TRBD2	TRBJ2-1	CASSPRLAGAQNEQFF	TGTGCCAGCAGCCCTCGACTAGCGGGAGCTCAAAATGAGCAGTTCTTC
TRBV6-5	.	.	TRBJ1-4	CASRPGTNEKLFF	TGTGCCAGCAGGCCTGGGACAAATGAAAAGCTGTTTTTT
TRBV10-3	.	TRBD2	TRBJ2-6	CATRGGVLSGANVLTF	TGTGCCACACGGGGGGGTGTACTTTCTGGGGCCAACGTCCTGACTTTC
TRBV2	.	TRBD2	TRBJ2-1	CASSEDGRAGDEQFF	TGTGCCAGCAGTGAGGACGGGAGGGCCGGGGATGAGCAGTTCTTC
TRBV11-2	.	.	TRBJ1-2	CASSLGSYGYTF	TGTGCCAGCAGCTTGGGGAGCTATGGCTACACCTTC
TRBV19	.	TRBD2	TRBJ2-3	CASSIDFPQTSGSPDTQYF	TGTGCCAGTAGTATAGATTTCCCCCAGACTAGCGGGAGCCCAGATACGCAGTATTTT
TRBV2	.	.	TRBJ1-1	CASSLTEMNTEAFF	TGTGCCAGCAGTCTTACAGAGATGAACACTGAAGCTTTCTTT
TRBV19	.	.	TRBJ1-5	CASSIWAQPQHF	TGTGCCAGTAGTATTTGGGCCCAGCCCCAGCATTTT